What follows is one T cell receptor (beta chain) and its context. The authors' processing: Reference gene primer amplification gave nucleated cell count estimates. Method: immunoSEQ multiplex PCR; TCRdb's copy keeps in-frame clones and lacks some. The DNA was the basis for D and trimming; V, J and clone size are from that table. This table has over 50,000 clones, 86% appearing once. The sample comes from a study of blood T cell repertoires in COVID-19. Study background: PBMCs, B-cell-depleted T cells, or T cells were the source of the cDNA or gDNA that made up the material.

Sequencing input: peripheral blood. This receptor was identified in a man aged 65-85 years with active COVID-19.

CDR3 sequence: CASSSGTIRDTQYF. CDR3 DNA: TGCGCCAGCAGCTCCGGGACAATTCGAGATACGCAGTATTTT. The J gene is TRBJ2-3, the V gene TRBV5-1, with TRBD1 as a possible D gene (6 bases). V was trimmed by 3 bases and J by 5 bases, leaving 13 bases between them. This CDR3 comprises 14 residues. Germline assignment: CDR1 SGHRS and CDR2 YFSETQ.